Listed here is a single TCR beta chain. The CDR3 length is 18 residues. V lost 4 bases to trimming and J lost 8 bases; unmatched junction nucleotides: 15. Germline lookup yields CDR1 MNHEY and CDR2 SMNVEV (reference sequence). The data were taken from a study of T-cell reconstitution after alpha-beta-depleted transplantation in children. The TCRbeta library was prepared with unique molecular identifiers. MiXCR was run by TCRdb on the PCR reads, yielding one entry per CDR3 protein. The sample has approximately 500,000 distinct CDR3 sequences, roughly 30% seen once. This receptor was obtained from a boy under two years old with Wiskott-Aldrich syndrome, due to receive a stem cell transplant. The sequencing used PBMCs, collected before TCRalphabeta/CD19-depleted stem cell transplant. The rearrangement links TRBV27 to TRBJ2-1, with 12 bases that match TRBD2. CDR3 sequence reads: CASSSASGRAGSNDEQFF. DNA for the CDR3: TGTGCCAGCAGTTCGGCTAGCGGGAGGGCGGGGAGCAACGATGAGCAGTTCTTC.